This is a list of T cell receptor beta chains from one sample in a study of blood T cell repertoires in COVID-19. Profiling relied on immunoSEQ multiplex PCR, and the TCRdb table lists in-frame clones only, not all of them. The table lists around 140,000 clones, around 83% of them singletons. The sequenced sample consisted of peripheral blood. The receptors stem from a man aged 30-40 years with COVID-19, enrolled during active disease. The CDR3 runs from the conserved cysteine through the conserved F or W. A D gene is named only where the DNA matches it firmly. Rows may omit the clone size; those that give it use once, few, many or a size class.

cdr3_nt cdr3_aa j_call d_call clone_size v_call
TGCGCCAGCAGCTCCCAAGGACTAGCGGGCGATGAGCAGTTCTTC CASSSQGLAGDEQFF TRBJ2-1 TRBD2 - TRBV5-1
TGTGCCAGCAGTTCCCAAACCATCGGTGGCTACACCTTC CASSSQTIGGYTF TRBJ1-2 - few TRBV28
TGTGCCACCAGCAGGGAGAACGTCGGTGAGCAGTTCTTC CATSRENVGEQFF TRBJ2-1 - - TRBV15
TGTGCCAGCAGTGAAGACAGGGGAGCTTTCTTT CASSEDRGAFF TRBJ1-1 TRBD1 - TRBV6-1
TGTGCCAGCAGCTTCGCAGGGGGCGGGACTGAAGCTTTCTTT CASSFAGGGTEAFF TRBJ1-1 TRBD1 - TRBV7-2
TGTGCCAGCAGTTCAAGCGGGAGGGTGACAGATACGCAGTATTTT CASSSSGRVTDTQYF TRBJ2-3 TRBD2 - TRBV28
TGTGCCAGCAGCTTACTAGCGGGAGGAGGTCCCAAAAACATTCAGTACTTC CASSLLAGGGPKNIQYF TRBJ2-4 TRBD2 - TRBV7-9
TGTGCCAGCTCCCCGCGGCGGGAACCCCCAGATACGCAGTATTTT CASSPRREPPDTQYF TRBJ2-3 - - TRBV5-5
TGTGCCATCAGTGAAAGGGGCAATGAGCAGTTCTTC CAISERGNEQFF TRBJ2-1 - many TRBV10-3
TGTGCCAGCACCAGGGGCCAAGCCCTCTACAATGAGCAGTTCTTC CASTRGQALYNEQFF TRBJ2-1 - - TRBV19
TGCGCCAGCAGTTTGAGACTAGCGGGAGGCACAGATACGCAGTATTTT CASSLRLAGGTDTQYF TRBJ2-3 TRBD2 - TRBV5-1
TGTGCCAGTAGACAGGGTCCGAATGAAAAACTGTTTTTT CASRQGPNEKLFF TRBJ1-4 TRBD1 - TRBV18
TGTGCCAGCAGCTTAAGTCCGACTAGCGGCTACGAGCAGTACTTC CASSLSPTSGYEQYF TRBJ2-7 TRBD2 - TRBV11-2
TGTGCCAGCAGCGAAACCCCCGGGACTAGCTACGAGCAGTACTTC CASSETPGTSYEQYF TRBJ2-7 TRBD2 - TRBV9
TGTGCCAGCAGCGCCGCCGGGACAGGGTACGAGCAGTACTTC CASSAAGTGYEQYF TRBJ2-7 TRBD1 few TRBV9
TGTGCCAGCAGTCCCACTGTCGGGGGACCGCAGTTCTTC CASSPTVGGPQFF TRBJ2-1 - - TRBV27
TGTGCCAGCAGTCAGGGAATCGGGACTGAAGCTTTCTTT CASSQGIGTEAFF TRBJ1-1 - - TRBV11-3
TGTGCCAGTAGTACTCTGGGGGCGTTGAGTGCCCAGCATTTT CASSTLGALSAQHF TRBJ1-5 - - TRBV19
TGTGCCAGCAGTTCCTATTTGAACACTGAAGCTTTCTTT CASSSYLNTEAFF TRBJ1-1 - - TRBV6-5
TGCGCCAGCAGCAACGGACTAGCGGGGCTAGCCAAAAACATTCAGTACTTC CASSNGLAGLAKNIQYF TRBJ2-4 TRBD2 - TRBV5-1
TGTGCCAGCAGTTCAGGACAGGTCGCAGATACGCAGTATTTT CASSSGQVADTQYF TRBJ2-3 TRBD1 - TRBV14
TGTGCCAGCAGCGTTTTAGCGGGGGCCCCCGGAGAGACCCAGTACTTC CASSVLAGAPGETQYF TRBJ2-5 TRBD2 - TRBV9
TGTGCCAGCAGCCAAGCAGGGGCCGACACTGAAGCTTTCTTT CASSQAGADTEAFF TRBJ1-1 - - TRBV7-3
TGTGCCAGCATAGGGTTAACAGGGGGCGGGTACGAGCAGTACTTC CASIGLTGGGYEQYF TRBJ2-7 TRBD1 - TRBV6-5
TGTGCCAGCAGTGACGAGCCCGCGGCAAACACTGAAGCTTTCTTT CASSDEPAANTEAFF TRBJ1-1 - - TRBV2
TGCAGTGCTAGTTCCTATACAGGGGGCGTCTACGAGCAGTACTTC CSASSYTGGVYEQYF TRBJ2-7 TRBD1 once TRBV20-1
TGTGCCAGCAGCTCGGAAGGCAGGGGAAAGGAGCAGTACTTC CASSSEGRGKEQYF TRBJ2-7 - - TRBV5-6
TGTGCCAGCAGCGCCCAGGGGGGACAAGAGACCCAGTACTTC CASSAQGGQETQYF TRBJ2-5 - - TRBV9
TGTGCCAGCAGGCACCACAGGGGCGGGGCTGGAAACACCATATATTTT CASRHHRGGAGNTIYF TRBJ1-3 TRBD1 - TRBV28
TGTGCCAGCAGCTTAATTTTTCTGGCCTCCTACGAGCAGTACTTC CASSLIFLASYEQYF TRBJ2-7 - once TRBV7-2
TGTGCCAGCAGGGCGACAGGGTTTCAGCAGTACTTC CASRATGFQQYF TRBJ2-7 TRBD1 - TRBV28
TGTGCCAGCGGACGACAGGGAAGCCGAGAGCAGTACTTC CASGRQGSREQYF TRBJ2-7 TRBD1 - TRBV9
TGTGCCAGCAGCAAAGACATGAACACTGAAGCTTTCTTT CASSKDMNTEAFF TRBJ1-1 - - TRBV21-1
TGCGCCAGCAGTGAGTCTAATAGCGGGATTGATACGCAGTATTTT CASSESNSGIDTQYF TRBJ2-3 TRBD2 once TRBV10-1
TGTGCCAGCAGCCGGGGCGGTGCGGGAGAGTCCGCAGATACGCAGTATTTT CASSRGGAGESADTQYF TRBJ2-3 TRBD2 - TRBV11-3
TGTGCCAGCACCCACTGGCCCCAGCATTTT CASTHWPQHF TRBJ1-5 - - TRBV3-1/TRBV3-2
TGTGCCAGCAGCCGACACCCAGAGGGAAGCTCCTACAATGAGCAGTTCTTC CASSRHPEGSSYNEQFF TRBJ2-1 - - TRBV3-1/TRBV3-2
TGTGCCAGCAGTCCCGGGGGGGCTGGGCTGGAAGAGCAGTACTTC CASSPGGAGLEEQYF TRBJ2-7 TRBD2 - TRBV5-4
TGTGCCAGCAGCCCCCCGAGGGGGAAAACCGGGGAGCTGTTTTTT CASSPPRGKTGELFF TRBJ2-2 - once TRBV3-1/TRBV3-2
TGTGCCAGCAGTTACCTGTCGGCTAGCGGATTCTACGAGCAGTACTTC CASSYLSASGFYEQYF TRBJ2-7 TRBD2 - TRBV6-6
TGTGCCAGCAGCTTCCAGGGGACCTACGAGCAGTACTTC CASSFQGTYEQYF TRBJ2-7 - - TRBV7-2
TGCGCCAGCAGCCAAGATCGTCAGGGGTGGGGAGGCTACACCTTC CASSQDRQGWGGYTF TRBJ1-2 - - TRBV4-3
TGTGCCAGCGAGCGGGATTCCTACGAGCAGTACTTC CASERDSYEQYF TRBJ2-7 TRBD2 - TRBV28
TGTGCCAGCAGCCCCGACGGGATGGGTGAAAAACTGTTTTTT CASSPDGMGEKLFF TRBJ1-4 - - TRBV3-1/TRBV3-2
TGCGCCAGCAGCGGAGGCGGGATTCGGAATGAGCAGTTCTTC CASSGGGIRNEQFF TRBJ2-1 - - TRBV4-3
TGTGCCAGCAGCCTCTCCCGCACAGATACGCAGTATTTT CASSLSRTDTQYF TRBJ2-3 - - TRBV7-3
TGTGCCAGCAAGGCGGTTAACTATGGCTACACCTTC CASKAVNYGYTF TRBJ1-2 - - TRBV28
TGTGCCACCAGTGATAATCGGGGTTTTGAAGCTTTCTTT CATSDNRGFEAFF TRBJ1-1 - - TRBV24-1
TGTGCCAGCAGTGAAGCCACAGGGGATGAGCAGTTCTTC CASSEATGDEQFF TRBJ2-1 TRBD1 many TRBV6-1
TGCGCCAGCAGTGGGGGGACTAGCGGGAGGACTAACACCGGGGAGCTGTTTTTT CASSGGTSGRTNTGELFF TRBJ2-2 TRBD2 - TRBV10-1
TGTGCCAGTAATCATGGAGGGGGCAACGGGGAGCTGTTTTTT CASNHGGGNGELFF TRBJ2-2 - - TRBV19
TGTGCCAGCAGCAGAGGGGGGGGAGGCTACGAGCAGTACTTC CASSRGGGGYEQYF TRBJ2-7 - - TRBV11-2
TGTGCCAGCAGCCCCGAGGAGGTAGCGGGAAATTCCCACGAGCAGTACTTC CASSPEEVAGNSHEQYF TRBJ2-7 TRBD2 - TRBV9
TGTGCCTGGAGTGTACCCCCCAGGGGGATTACCTACAATGAGCAGTTCTTC CAWSVPPRGITYNEQFF TRBJ2-1 TRBD1 - TRBV30